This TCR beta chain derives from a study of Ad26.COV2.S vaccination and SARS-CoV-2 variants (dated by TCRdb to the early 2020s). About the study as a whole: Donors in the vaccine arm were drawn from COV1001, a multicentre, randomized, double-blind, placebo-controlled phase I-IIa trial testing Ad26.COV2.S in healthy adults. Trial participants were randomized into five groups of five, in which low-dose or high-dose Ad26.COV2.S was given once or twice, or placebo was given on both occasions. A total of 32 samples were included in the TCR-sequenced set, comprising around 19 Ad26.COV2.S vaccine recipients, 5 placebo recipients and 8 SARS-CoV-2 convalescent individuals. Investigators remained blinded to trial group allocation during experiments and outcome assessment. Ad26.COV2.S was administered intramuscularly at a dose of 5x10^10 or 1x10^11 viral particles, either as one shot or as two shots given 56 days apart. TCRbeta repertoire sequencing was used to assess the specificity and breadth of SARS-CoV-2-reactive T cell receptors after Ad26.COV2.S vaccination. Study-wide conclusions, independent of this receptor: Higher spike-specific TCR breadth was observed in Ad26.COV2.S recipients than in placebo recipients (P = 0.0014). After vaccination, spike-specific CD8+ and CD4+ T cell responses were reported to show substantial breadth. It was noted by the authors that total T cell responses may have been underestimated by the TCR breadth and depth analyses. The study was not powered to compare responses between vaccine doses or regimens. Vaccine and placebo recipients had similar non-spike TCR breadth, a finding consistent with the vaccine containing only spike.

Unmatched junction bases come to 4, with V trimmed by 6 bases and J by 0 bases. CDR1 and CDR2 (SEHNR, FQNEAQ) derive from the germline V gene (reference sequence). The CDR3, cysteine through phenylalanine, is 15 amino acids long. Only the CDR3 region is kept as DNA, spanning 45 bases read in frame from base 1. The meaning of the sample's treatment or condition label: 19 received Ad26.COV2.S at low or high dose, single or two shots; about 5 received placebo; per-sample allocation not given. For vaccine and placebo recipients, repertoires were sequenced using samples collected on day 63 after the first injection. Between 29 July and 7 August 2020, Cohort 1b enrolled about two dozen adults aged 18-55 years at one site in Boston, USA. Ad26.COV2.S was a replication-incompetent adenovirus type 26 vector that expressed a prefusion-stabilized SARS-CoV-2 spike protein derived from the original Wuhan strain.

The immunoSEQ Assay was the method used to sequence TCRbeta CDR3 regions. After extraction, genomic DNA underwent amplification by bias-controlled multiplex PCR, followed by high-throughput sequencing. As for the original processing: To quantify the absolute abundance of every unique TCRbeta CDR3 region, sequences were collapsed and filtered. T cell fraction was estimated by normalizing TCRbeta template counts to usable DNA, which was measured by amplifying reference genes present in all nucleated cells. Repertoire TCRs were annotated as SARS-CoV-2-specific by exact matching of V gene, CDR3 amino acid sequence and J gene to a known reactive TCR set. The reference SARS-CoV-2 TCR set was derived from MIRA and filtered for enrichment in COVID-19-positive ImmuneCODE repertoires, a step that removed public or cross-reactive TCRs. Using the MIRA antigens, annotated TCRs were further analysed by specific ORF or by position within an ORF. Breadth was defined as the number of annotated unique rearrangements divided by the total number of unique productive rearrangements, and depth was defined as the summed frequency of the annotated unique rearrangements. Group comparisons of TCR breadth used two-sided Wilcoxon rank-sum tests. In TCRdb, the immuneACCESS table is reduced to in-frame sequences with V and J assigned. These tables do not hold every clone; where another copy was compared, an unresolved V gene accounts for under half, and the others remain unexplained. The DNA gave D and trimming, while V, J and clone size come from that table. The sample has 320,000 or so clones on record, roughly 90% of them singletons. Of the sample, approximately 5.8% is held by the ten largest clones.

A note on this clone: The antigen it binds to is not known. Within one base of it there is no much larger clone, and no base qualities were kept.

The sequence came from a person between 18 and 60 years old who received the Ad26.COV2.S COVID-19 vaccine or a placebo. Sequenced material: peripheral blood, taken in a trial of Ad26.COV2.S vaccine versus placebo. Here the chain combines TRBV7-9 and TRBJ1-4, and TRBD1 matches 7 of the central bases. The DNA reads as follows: TGTGCCAGCAGTTCGGACAGGTCAACTAATGAAAAACTGTTTTTT. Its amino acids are CASSSDRSTNEKLFF.